A single sample gave rise to the 27 T cell receptor beta chains below, sequenced in a study of T cell responses to AZD1222 COVID-19 vaccine. Assay: immunoSEQ multiplex PCR; the TCRdb copy retains only in-frame clones and omits some. Of tens of thousands of clones detected, 80% to 90% appear once; the ten largest clones hold roughly an eighth. The source was peripheral blood, collected 28 days after the second AZD1222 dose. These receptors were collected from an adult who received the AZD1222 COVID-19 vaccine.

This chain links TRBV29-1 with TRBJ2-2; D not resolved. CDR1 SQVTM and CDR2 ANQGSEA come from the germline V gene. The CDR3 extends over 12 amino acids. V gave up 4 bases and J gave up 4 bases, with 7 bases separating them. CDR3 nucleotide sequence: TGCAGCGTTGTAGTTGGCACCGGGGAGCTGTTTTTT. This gives the protein CSVVVGTGELFF.

The V gene is TRBV28, the J gene TRBJ2-1; the match to TRBD2 covers 10 bases. J lost 3 bases, V lost 2 bases, and 1 base had no gene match. Looked up from germline, CDR1 is MDHEN and CDR2 is SYDVKM. This CDR3 is built from 15 residues. As DNA, the CDR3 is TGTGCCAGCAGTTTAGGACTAGCGGACTACAATGAGCAGTTCTTC. Protein product: CASSLGLADYNEQFF.

This rearrangement joins TRBV29-1 to TRBJ1-5; D is ambiguous. V dropped 8 bases and J dropped 6 bases, with 17 bases sitting between them. Per the germline V gene, CDR1 is SQVTM and CDR2 is ANQGSEA. This CDR3 comprises 13 residues. In DNA form, the CDR3 reads TGCAGCTTCTCCCCACAGCACGGTCAGCCCCAGCATTTT. Amino acid sequence: CSFSPQHGQPQHF.

This rearrangement joins TRBV19 to TRBJ1-2; 9 bases line up with TRBD1. This CDR3 is 14 amino acids long. Trimming at V came to 5 bases and at J to 6 bases, leaving 7 bases not matched to a gene. Germline CDR1 is LNHDA and CDR2 is SQIVND (reference sequence). The chain's CDR3 is CASSVQGALDGYTF. DNA for the CDR3: TGTGCCAGTAGTGTACAGGGGGCGTTGGATGGCTACACCTTC.

Concerning this clone: Other nucleotide sequences in the sample specify the same CDR3. V and J are TRBV7-9 and TRBJ1-5, with no clear D. Trimming pared 5 bases from V and 3 bases from J, leaving 5 bases between. Germline V gives CDR1 SEHNR, CDR2 FQNEAQ (reference sequence). The CDR3 runs 12 residues. In DNA, the CDR3 is TGTGCCAGCAGCCAGGACAATCAGCCCCAGCATTTT. It codes for CASSQDNQPQHF.

V usage is TRBV4-3 and J usage is TRBJ1-4; perhaps TRBD1 as D (5 bases). V was trimmed by 0 bases and J by 5 bases, leaving 10 bases between them. Germline V gene sequence: CDR1 LGHNA, CDR2 YSLEER. CDR3 length: 15 residues. The CDR3 region has the DNA TGCGCCAGCAGCCAAGAGGGGCGGGGCAATGAAAAACTGTTTTTT. Translated, it gives CASSQEGRGNEKLFF.

This sequence joins TRBV12-3 or TRBV12-4 and TRBJ1-5; D remains ambiguous. The V gene lost 6 bases and the J gene lost 7 bases, with 13 bases spanning the gap. The CDR3 length is 13 residues. The CDR3 reads CASSPERGQPQHF. The CDR3 DNA is TGTGCCAGCAGCCCCGAGAGAGGACAGCCCCAGCATTTT.

J is TRBJ2-3 and V is TRBV27; 9 bases are a match to TRBD2. CDR1 is MNHEY and CDR2 is SMNVEV in the germline V gene (reference sequence). CDR3 length: 16 residues. The trim removed 6 bases at V and 0 bases at J, leaving 7 bases unmatched. The CDR3 bases are TGTGCCAGCAGGAAAGAGCGGGGGGCTAGCACAGATACGCAGTATTTT. Protein sequence: CASRKERGASTDTQYF.

The chain joins TRBV3-1 (or the pseudogene TRBV3-2) to TRBJ2-2; D is unresolved. Germline CDR1 LGHDT, CDR2 YNNKEL (reference sequence). The CDR3 has 16 residues. Trimming took off 2 bases at V and 6 bases at J, with 16 bases between the two ends. CDR3 in amino acids: CASSQPRADWSGELFF. The CDR3 DNA reads as TGTGCCAGCAGCCAACCTAGGGCCGATTGGTCCGGGGAGCTGTTTTTT.

V is TRBV7-2 and J is TRBJ1-1; unclear D gene. Trimming stripped 5 bases from V and 4 bases from J, with 14 bases between. CDR1 and CDR2 from the germline V gene are SGHTA and FQGNSA. The length of the CDR3 is 14 residues. In nucleotides, the CDR3 is TGTGCCAGCAGCCCCGACGGCAGTAGCACTGAAGCTTTCTTT. Translating gives CASSPDGSSTEAFF.

The rearrangement joins TRBV5-1 to TRBJ1-3, with TRBD1 matching 7 bases. The germline gives CDR1 SGHRS, CDR2 YFSETQ. With 3 bases clipped from V and 4 bases from J, the junction kept 7 bases outside the gene matches. The CDR3 runs to 15 residues. CDR3 loop: CASSSTGDAGNTIYF. CDR3 sequence (DNA): TGCGCCAGCAGCTCCACAGGGGACGCCGGAAACACCATATATTTT.

The rearrangement links TRBV28 to TRBJ2-7, with 7 bases aligning to TRBD2. The CDR3 runs 13 residues. Losses at the gene ends were 7 bases for V and 0 bases for J; bases not matched to a gene: 3. From germline, CDR1 is MDHEN and CDR2 SYDVKM. The CDR3 DNA sequence: TGTGCCAGCATCCCTAGCGGCTCCTACGAGCAGTACTTC. It encodes CASIPSGSYEQYF.

The gene calls are TRBV7-2 and TRBJ2-3; D is perhaps TRBD1 or TRBD2 (7 bases each). Germline V gene lookup returns CDR1 SGHTA and CDR2 FQGNSA. Trimming shortened V by 7 bases and J by 0 bases, and 11 bases separated the two germline ends. The CDR3 length is 14 residues. This chain's CDR3 is CASIRGGSTDTQYF. Here the CDR3 DNA reads TGTGCCAGCATCAGGGGGGGGAGCACAGATACGCAGTATTTT. Full variable domain (remainder filled in from reference TRBV7-2 and TRBJ2-3): GAGVSQSPSNKVTEKGKDVELRCDPISGHTALYWYRQSLGQGLEFLIYFQGNSAPDKSGLPSDRFSAERTGGSVSTLTIQRTQQEDSAVYLCASIRGGSTDTQYFGPGTRLTVL.

The rearrangement links TRBV4-2 to TRBJ2-1; 14 bases line up with TRBD2. Losses at the gene ends were 4 bases for V and 12 bases for J; bases not matched to a gene: 8. CDR1 and CDR2 (germline): LGHNA, YNFKEQ. The CDR3 contains 15 residues. The CDR3 is CASSPGTSGSRAQFF. CDR3 DNA sequence: TGTGCCAGCAGCCCAGGGACTAGCGGGAGTCGGGCGCAGTTCTTC.

The genes are TRBV7-9 and TRBJ2-1; D unclear. CDR3 length: 17 residues. The germline V and J ends were trimmed by 2 bases and 2 bases, with 16 bases remaining between them. CDR1 is SEHNR, CDR2 FQNEAQ, per germline (reference sequence). The chain's CDR3 is CASSLRYGADPYNEQFF. The CDR3 DNA follows: TGTGCCAGCAGCTTACGGTACGGTGCGGACCCCTACAATGAGCAGTTCTTC.

This clone was seen only a few times. The chain has TRBV3-1 (or the pseudogene TRBV3-2) and TRBJ1-4; possible D gene TRBD1, 5 bases. Germline loops: CDR1 LGHDT, CDR2 YNNKEL (reference sequence). This CDR3 has 13 residues. Trimming cost V 6 bases and J 6 bases, with 11 bases left between them. Here the CDR3 DNA reads TGTGCCAGCAGTCAGACCAGGGATGAAAAACTGTTTTTT. Translation gives CASSQTRDEKLFF.

The rearrangement joins TRBV11-3 to TRBJ2-2, with D uncertain. CDR1 is SGHNT and CDR2 is YENEEA in the germline V gene. CDR3 length equals 13 residues. Deletions cut 0 bases from V and 7 bases from J, with 6 bases between. The CDR3 loop reads CASSLDRIGELFF. CDR3 nucleotide sequence: TGTGCCAGCAGCTTAGACAGGATCGGGGAGCTGTTTTTT.

This clone appeared a few times. This rearrangement joins TRBV7-8 to TRBJ2-5, with 7 bases matching TRBD2. Germline lookup yields CDR1 SGHVS and CDR2 FQNEAQ. This CDR3 region has 14 residues. V dropped 3 bases and J dropped 0; count of bases not matched to a gene: 1. The DNA for the CDR3 is TGTGCCAGCAGCTTGCTAGCGGACCAAGAGACCCAGTACTTC. It encodes CASSLLADQETQYF.

Here the CDR3 DNA reads TGTGCCAGCAGCCCTACTTTAGGCTACGAGCAGTACTTC. Its translation is CASSPTLGYEQYF. The V and J genes are TRBV7-2 and TRBJ2-7; no clear D. V lost 5 bases to trimming and J lost 3 bases, with 11 bases between them. CDR1 is SGHTA, CDR2 FQGNSA, per germline. The CDR3 is 13 residues long.

This clone has only one observation. The gene calls are TRBV11-3 and TRBJ2-1, with TRBD2 as a possible D gene (5 bases). The V gene lost 6 bases and the J gene lost 8 bases, with 20 bases spanning the gap. From germline, CDR1 is SGHNT and CDR2 YENEEA. The CDR3 loop spans 15 amino acids. CDR3 amino acids: CASRRTRRSGDEQFF. The CDR3 DNA is TGTGCCAGCAGGCGAACACGGAGGAGTGGGGATGAGCAGTTCTTC.

The V gene is TRBV24-1, the J gene TRBJ2-1; D uncertain. Trimming removed 7 bases at V and 4 bases at J, with 10 bases between. The V gene's germline CDR1 is KGHDR and CDR2 SFDVKD. The CDR3 loop spans 13 amino acids. The CDR3 region has the DNA TGTGCCACCAGCCTTACAACTTACAATGAGCAGTTCTTC. Amino acid sequence: CATSLTTYNEQFF.

The gene calls are TRBV7-9 and TRBJ1-6; D gene uncertain. This CDR3 is 12 amino acids long. Germline CDR1 and CDR2: SEHNR and FQNEAQ (reference sequence). Trimming removed 5 bases from V and 9 bases from J, with 8 bases in between. CDR3 bases: TGTGCCAGCAGCATCATGACTTCACCCCTCCACTTT. Protein: CASSIMTSPLHF.

Only a few counts were recorded for this clone. The chain couples TRBV5-6 to TRBJ2-1; 12 nucleotides match TRBD2. The CDR3 runs to 18 residues. With V trimmed by 4 bases and J by 7 bases, 15 bases remained unmatched. Germline loops: CDR1 SGHDT, CDR2 YYEEEE. CDR3 sequence: CASSQSGETSGSRNEQFF. The CDR3 DNA follows: TGTGCCAGCAGCCAAAGTGGCGAGACTAGCGGGAGCAGGAATGAGCAGTTCTTC.

The chain joins TRBV5-6 to TRBJ2-6; no definite D call. The V and J ends lost 0 bases and 2 bases respectively, with 0 bases between them. The CDR3 has 13 residues. The V gene's germline CDR1 is SGHDT and CDR2 YYEEEE. This CDR3 reads CASSLAGANVLTF. The CDR3 DNA is TGTGCCAGCAGCTTGGCTGGGGCCAACGTCCTGACTTTC.

This clone was observed once. The V call is TRBV7-8, the J call TRBJ1-2; tentatively, D is TRBD1 (5 bases). The germline CDR1 and CDR2 sequences are SGHVS and FQNEAQ. The CDR3 covers 15 residues. V lost 5 bases and J 1 base, leaving 14 bases between the germline ends. The CDR3 coding sequence is TGTGCCAGCAGCCCCCGGGACGGGAGTAACTATGGCTACACCTTC. It translates to CASSPRDGSNYGYTF. Full variable domain (missing parts from reference TRBV7-8 and TRBJ1-2): GAGVSQSPRYKVAKRGQDVALRCDPISGHVSLFWYQQALGQGPEFLTYFQNEAQLDKSGLPSDRFFAERPEGSVSTLKIQRTQQEDSAVYLCASSPRDGSNYGYTFGSGTRLTVV.

The rearrangement uses TRBV6-5 and TRBJ1-2; the match to TRBD1 covers 8 bases. The CDR3 is 13 residues long. Trimming at V came to 4 bases and at J to 8 bases, leaving 6 bases not matched to a gene. Germline lookup yields CDR1 MNHEY and CDR2 SVGAGI. CDR3 bases: TGTGCCAGCAGTTGGGACAGGTCTACGGGCTACACCTTC. Encoded protein: CASSWDRSTGYTF.

V gene TRBV28 combines with J gene TRBJ1-1, with D possibly being TRBD1 (5 bases). This CDR3 is built from 13 residues. V lost 5 bases and J lost 6, with 13 bases in between. Per germline, CDR1 MDHEN and CDR2 SYDVKM. For the CDR3, the DNA is TGTGCCAGCAGTGGGGACGGGAGGTCTGAAGCTTTCTTT. It translates to CASSGDGRSEAFF.